Detailed here is one T cell receptor beta chain. Germline trimming cut 5 bases from V and 7 bases from J; bases unmatched to any gene: 6. The CDR3 length is 14 residues. Germline V gene lookup returns CDR1 SEHNR and CDR2 FQNEAQ (reference sequence). The donors were part of the validation cohort of over a hundred subjects. That cohort was separate from the first cohort, which comprised under 700 subjects. These data belong to a study of cytomegalovirus exposure and HLA in healthy donors. Sequencing was performed with immunoSEQ multiplex PCR; in TCRdb, only in-frame clones are kept and a portion is missing. The profile shows about 330,000 clones, around 87% of them singletons.

Sequencing was done on a sample of PBMCs. This receptor was identified in a woman in her thirties in good health and CMV-seropositive. The rearrangement joins TRBV7-9 to TRBJ1-2; 11 bases map to TRBD1. For the CDR3, the DNA is TGTGCCAGCAGCAACTCCGGGACAGGGGGTGGCTACACCTTC. Its protein is CASSNSGTGGGYTF.